This TCR beta chain was profiled in a study of T cell responses to AZD1222 COVID-19 vaccine. Per germline, CDR1 SGHVS and CDR2 FQNEAQ. J lost 3 bases, V lost 4 bases, and 7 bases had no gene match. The CDR3 has 17 amino acids. Sequenced by immunoSEQ multiplex PCR; TCRdb stores in-frame clones only, minus some. The sample consists of around 99,000 clones, 80% to 95% of them appearing once. Sample: peripheral blood, taken 28 days after the second AZD1222 dose. The origin of this receptor is an adult who received the AZD1222 COVID-19 vaccine. This chain links TRBV7-8 with TRBJ2-5; 14 bases map to TRBD2. CDR3 sequence (DNA): TGTGCCAGCAGCTGGCCGGGACTAGCGGGAGAGGAAGAGACCCAGTACTTC. Its protein is CASSWPGLAGEEETQYF. The full variable domain, its missing parts supplied by reference TRBV7-8 and TRBJ2-5, is GAGVSQSPRYKVAKRGQDVALRCDPISGHVSLFWYQQALGQGPEFLTYFQNEAQLDKSGLPSDRFFAERPEGSVSTLKIQRTQQEDSAVYLCASSWPGLAGEEETQYFGPGTRLLVL.